This paragraph reports one T cell receptor (beta chain). Generated by immunoSEQ multiplex PCR, the TCRdb table keeps only in-frame clones and is missing some. The repertoire includes 200,000 to 250,000 clones, roughly 79% of them detected once, and about 8.9% sits in the top ten. The data derive from a study of blood T cell repertoires in COVID-19. Germline CDR1 is SGHRS and CDR2 is YFSETQ. Trimming left V 6 bases short and J 5 bases short, with 8 bases between. The CDR3 runs to 11 residues. The clonotype originates from a woman aged 50 to 60 with acute COVID-19. This sequence joins TRBV5-1 and TRBJ2-5; tentatively, D is TRBD1 (5 bases). Sequenced sample: PBMCs or T cells enriched from blood (not recorded which). The CDR3 is CASTWGETQYF. DNA for the CDR3: TGCGCCAGCACCTGGGGCGAGACCCAGTACTTC.